One and the same sample provided the 7 T cell receptor beta chains below, sequenced in a study of identical twins. TCRdb recomputed calls from the 5' RACE reads with MiXCR, one row per CDR3 protein. The repertoire consists of 500,000 to 550,000 distinct CDR3 sequences, with 20% to 25% occurring once and the leading ten covering approximately 0.52%. This same sample was also taken into another study, of yellow fever vaccine responses in identical twins.

The specimen sequenced was CD4+ T cells sorted from blood. The source of these receptors is a woman under 30 in good health.

The rearrangement links TRBV5-1 to TRBJ2-1; TRBD2 agrees at 7 bases. CDR1 and CDR2 from the germline V gene are SGHRS and YFSETQ. Losses at the gene ends were 0 bases for V and 0 bases for J; bases not matched to a gene: 6. The CDR3 has 17 residues. The chain's CDR3 is CASSLVWTRASYNEQFF. As DNA, the CDR3 is TGCGCCAGCAGCTTGGTGTGGACTAGGGCCTCCTACAATGAGCAGTTCTTC.

The sample holds a few counts of this clonotype. The rearrangement joins TRBV6-5 to TRBJ2-2; maybe TRBD1 (5 bases). Germline loops: CDR1 MNHEY, CDR2 SVGAGI. The germline V and J ends were trimmed by 0 bases and 3 bases, with 5 bases remaining between them. The CDR3 sequence is 14 residues long. The CDR3 sequence is CASSYSRDTGELFF. In DNA, the CDR3 is TGTGCCAGCAGTTACTCCAGGGACACCGGGGAGCTGTTTTTT.

This clonotype was seen a handful of times. This chain connects TRBV2 to TRBJ2-5; 12 bases line up with TRBD2. The CDR3 length is 14 residues. Germline V gene lookup returns CDR1 SNHLY and CDR2 FYNNEI. After removal of 7 bases from V and 4 bases from J, the junction contained 4 bases not matched to a gene. The CDR3 DNA sequence: TGTGCCAGCAATCCTAGCGGGAGGGTAGAGACCCAGTACTTC. The encoded protein is CASNPSGRVETQYF.

This clonotype was detected ten times or more. The gene calls are TRBV5-1 and TRBJ2-2; D not certain. The CDR3 has 15 residues. CDR1 is SGHRS, CDR2 YFSETQ, per germline. Trimming pared 0 bases from V and 4 bases from J, leaving 10 bases between. The chain's CDR3 is CASSLGADTTGELFF. The CDR3 DNA reads as TGCGCCAGCAGCTTGGGGGCCGACACCACCGGGGAGCTGTTTTTT.

The V call is TRBV13, the J call TRBJ2-5, with a tentative D call TRBD2 (5 bases). V was trimmed by 2 bases and J by 0 bases, leaving 10 bases between them. The V gene's germline CDR1 is PRHDT and CDR2 FYEKMQ (reference sequence). The CDR3 totals 15 residues. CDR3 bases: TGTGCCAGCAGCTTACGAGGGAAGCACCAAGAGACCCAGTACTTC. Protein: CASSLRGKHQETQYF.

The V call is TRBV6-5, the J call TRBJ1-2; D is perhaps TRBD1 (5 bases). The V end was cut by 0 bases, the J end by 8 bases, with 13 bases between. The CDR3 loop spans 14 amino acids. Germline CDR1 reads MNHEY; CDR2 reads SVGAGI. The CDR3 spells CASSYSVLRGGYTF. The DNA for the CDR3 is TGTGCCAGCAGTTACTCCGTACTAAGGGGCGGCTACACCTTC.

This clonotype turned up a few times. The V and J genes are TRBV20-1 and TRBJ2-2; tentative D call: TRBD1 (5 bases). The germline V and J ends were trimmed by 0 bases and 7 bases, with 12 bases remaining between them. Per germline, CDR1 DFQATT and CDR2 SNEGSKA (reference sequence). The CDR3 is 14 amino acids. The chain's CDR3 is CSARDWQGGGELFF. The CDR3, as DNA: TGCAGTGCTAGAGATTGGCAGGGTGGCGGGGAGCTGTTTTTT.